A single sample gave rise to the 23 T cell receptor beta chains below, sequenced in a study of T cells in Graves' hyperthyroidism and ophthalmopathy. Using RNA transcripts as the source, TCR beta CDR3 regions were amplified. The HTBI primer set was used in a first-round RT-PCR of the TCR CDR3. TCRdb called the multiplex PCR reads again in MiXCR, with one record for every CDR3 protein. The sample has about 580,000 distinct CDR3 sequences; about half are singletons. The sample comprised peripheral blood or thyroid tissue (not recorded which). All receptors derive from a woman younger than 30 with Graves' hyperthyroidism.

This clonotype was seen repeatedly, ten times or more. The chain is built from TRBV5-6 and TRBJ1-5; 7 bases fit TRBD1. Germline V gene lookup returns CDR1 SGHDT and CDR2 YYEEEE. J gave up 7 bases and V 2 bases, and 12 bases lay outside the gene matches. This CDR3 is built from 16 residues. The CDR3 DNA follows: TGTGCCAGCAGCTTTGGCCAGGGACAGAAAGCCCAGCCCCAGCATTTT. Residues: CASSFGQGQKAQPQHF.

The CDR3 protein is CASTRDSYYEQYF. DNA for the CDR3: TGTGCCAGCACCCGGGACAGCTACTACGAGCAGTACTTC. This chain uses TRBV28 with TRBJ2-7; TRBD1 matches 7 bases. The V segment lost 7 bases and the J segment 3 bases; nucleotides outside the gene matches: 6. CDR1 is MDHEN, CDR2 SYDVKM, per germline. This CDR3 is 13 amino acids long.

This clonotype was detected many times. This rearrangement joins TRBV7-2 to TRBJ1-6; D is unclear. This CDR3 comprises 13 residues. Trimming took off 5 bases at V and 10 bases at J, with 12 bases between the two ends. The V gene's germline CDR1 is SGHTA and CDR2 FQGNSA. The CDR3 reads CASSPSAKSPLHF. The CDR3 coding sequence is TGTGCCAGCAGCCCTTCAGCAAAGTCACCCCTCCACTTT. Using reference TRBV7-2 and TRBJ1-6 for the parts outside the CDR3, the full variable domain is GAGVSQSPSNKVTEKGKDVELRCDPISGHTALYWYRQSLGQGLEFLIYFQGNSAPDKSGLPSDRFSAERTGGSVSTLTIQRTQQEDSAVYLCASSPSAKSPLHFGNGTRLTVT.

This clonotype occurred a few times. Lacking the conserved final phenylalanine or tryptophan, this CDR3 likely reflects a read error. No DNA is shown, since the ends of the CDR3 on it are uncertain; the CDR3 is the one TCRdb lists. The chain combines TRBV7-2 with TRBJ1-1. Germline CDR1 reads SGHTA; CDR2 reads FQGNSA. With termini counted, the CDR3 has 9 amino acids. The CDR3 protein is CASSLARLA.

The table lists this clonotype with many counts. The CDR3 bases are TGCGCCAGCAGCTGGAGGGGCCAAGAGACCCAGTACTTC. It yields the protein CASSWRGQETQYF. The chain recombines TRBV5-1 with TRBJ2-5; D is perhaps TRBD2 (6 bases). The CDR3 loop spans 13 amino acids. CDR1 is SGHRS, CDR2 YFSETQ, per germline. V was clipped by 3 bases and J by 1 base, with 7 bases between them. The whole variable domain, remainder taken from reference TRBV5-1 and TRBJ2-5, is KAGVTQTPRYLIKTRGQQVTLSCSPISGHRSVSWYQQTPGQGLQFLFEYFSETQRNKGNFPGRFSGRQFSNSRSEMNVSTLELGDSALYLCASSWRGQETQYFGPGTRLLVL.

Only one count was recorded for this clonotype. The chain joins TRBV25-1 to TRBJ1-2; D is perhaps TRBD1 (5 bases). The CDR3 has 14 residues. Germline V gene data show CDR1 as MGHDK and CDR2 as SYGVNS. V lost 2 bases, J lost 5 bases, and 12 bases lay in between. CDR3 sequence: CASSEVGRIYGYTF. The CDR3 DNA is TGTGCCAGCAGTGAAGTGGGGCGAATTTATGGCTACACCTTC.

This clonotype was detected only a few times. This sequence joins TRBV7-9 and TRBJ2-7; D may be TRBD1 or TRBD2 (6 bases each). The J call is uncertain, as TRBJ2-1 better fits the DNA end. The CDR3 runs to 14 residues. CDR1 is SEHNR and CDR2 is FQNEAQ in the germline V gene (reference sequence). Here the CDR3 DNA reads TGTGCCAGCAGCTTAGAAGGGGGGCGGCATGAGCAGTTCTTC. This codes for CASSLEGGRHEQFF.

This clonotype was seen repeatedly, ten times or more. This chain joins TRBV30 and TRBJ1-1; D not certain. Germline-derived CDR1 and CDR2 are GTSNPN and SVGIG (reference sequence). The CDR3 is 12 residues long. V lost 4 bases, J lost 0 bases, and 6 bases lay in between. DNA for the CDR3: TGTGCCTGGACAGTCATGAACACTGAAGCTTTCTTT. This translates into CAWTVMNTEAFF. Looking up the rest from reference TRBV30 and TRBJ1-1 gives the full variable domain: SQTIHQWPATLVQPVGSPLSLECTVEGTSNPNLYWYRQAAGRGLQLLFYSVGIGQISSEVPQNLSASRPQDRQFILSSKKLLLSDSGFYLCAWTVMNTEAFFGQGTRLTVV.

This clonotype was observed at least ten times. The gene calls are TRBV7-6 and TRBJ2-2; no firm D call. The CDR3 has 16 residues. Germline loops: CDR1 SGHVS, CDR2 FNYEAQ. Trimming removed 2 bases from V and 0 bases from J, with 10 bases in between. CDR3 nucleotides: TGTGCCAGCAGCTTAACCCCTACTGCGAACACCGGGGAGCTGTTTTTT. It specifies CASSLTPTANTGELFF.

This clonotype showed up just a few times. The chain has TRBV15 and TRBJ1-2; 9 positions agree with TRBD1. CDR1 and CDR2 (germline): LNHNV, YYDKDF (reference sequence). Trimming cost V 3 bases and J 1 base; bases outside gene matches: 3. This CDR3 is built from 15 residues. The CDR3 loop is CATSSYRGRNYGYTF. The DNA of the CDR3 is TGTGCCACCAGCAGTTACAGGGGGCGTAACTATGGCTACACCTTC.

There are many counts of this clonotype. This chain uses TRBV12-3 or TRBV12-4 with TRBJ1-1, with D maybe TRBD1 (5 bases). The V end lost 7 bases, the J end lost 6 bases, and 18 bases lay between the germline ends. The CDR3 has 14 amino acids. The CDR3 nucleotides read TGTGCCAGCAACCGAAACAGGCCCGTCGCTGAAGCTTTCTTT. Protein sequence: CASNRNRPVAEAFF.

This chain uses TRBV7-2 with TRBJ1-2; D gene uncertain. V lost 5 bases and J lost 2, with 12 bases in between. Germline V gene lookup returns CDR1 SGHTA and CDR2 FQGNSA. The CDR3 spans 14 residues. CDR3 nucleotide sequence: TGTGCCAGCAGCCCAAGCGAACTGAACTATGGCTACACCTTC. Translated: CASSPSELNYGYTF.

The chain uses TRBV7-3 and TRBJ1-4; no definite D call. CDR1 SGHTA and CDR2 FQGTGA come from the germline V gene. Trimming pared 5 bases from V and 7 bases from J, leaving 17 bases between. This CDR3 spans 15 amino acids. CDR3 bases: TGTGCCAGCAGCCCCCGGCGAGAGGGTGGTGAAAAACTGTTTTTT. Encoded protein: CASSPRREGGEKLFF. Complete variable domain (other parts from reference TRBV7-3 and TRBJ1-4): GAGVSQTPSNKVTEKGKYVELRCDPISGHTALYWYRQSLGQGPEFLIYFQGTGAADDSGLPNDRFFAVRPEGSVSTLKIQRTERGDSAVYLCASSPRREGGEKLFFGSGTQLSVL.

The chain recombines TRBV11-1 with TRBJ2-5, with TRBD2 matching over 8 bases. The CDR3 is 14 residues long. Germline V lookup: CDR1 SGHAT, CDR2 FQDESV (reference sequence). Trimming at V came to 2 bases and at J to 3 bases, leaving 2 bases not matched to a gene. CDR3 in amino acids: CASSLRAGEETQYF. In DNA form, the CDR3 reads TGTGCCAGCAGCTTAAGAGCGGGAGAAGAGACCCAGTACTTC.

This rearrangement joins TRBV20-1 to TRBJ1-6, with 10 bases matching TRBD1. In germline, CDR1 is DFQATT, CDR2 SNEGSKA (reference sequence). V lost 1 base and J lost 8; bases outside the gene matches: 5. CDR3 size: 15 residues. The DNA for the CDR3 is TGCAGTGCTAGAGGGGACAGGGGTCAGGATTCACCCCTCCACTTT. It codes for CSARGDRGQDSPLHF.

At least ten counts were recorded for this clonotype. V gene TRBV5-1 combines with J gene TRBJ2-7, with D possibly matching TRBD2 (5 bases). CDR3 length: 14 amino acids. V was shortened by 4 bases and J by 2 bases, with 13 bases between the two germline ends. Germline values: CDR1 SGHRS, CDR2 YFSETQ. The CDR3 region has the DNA TGCGCCAGCAGCATAGGACTCGAGGCCTACGAGCAGTACTTC. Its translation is CASSIGLEAYEQYF.

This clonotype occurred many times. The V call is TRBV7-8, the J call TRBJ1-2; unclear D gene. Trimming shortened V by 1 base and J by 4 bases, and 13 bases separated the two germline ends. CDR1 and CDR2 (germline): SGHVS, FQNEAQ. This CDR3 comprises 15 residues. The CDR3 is CASSLVQPSGYGYTF. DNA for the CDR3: TGTGCCAGCAGCTTAGTTCAGCCATCGGGCTATGGCTACACCTTC.

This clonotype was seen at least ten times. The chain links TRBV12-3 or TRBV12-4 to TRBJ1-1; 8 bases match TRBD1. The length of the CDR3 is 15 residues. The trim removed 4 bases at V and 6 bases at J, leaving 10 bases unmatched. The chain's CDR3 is CASSWRQGKAAEAFF. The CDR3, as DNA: TGTGCCAGCAGTTGGAGACAGGGGAAGGCGGCTGAAGCTTTCTTT.

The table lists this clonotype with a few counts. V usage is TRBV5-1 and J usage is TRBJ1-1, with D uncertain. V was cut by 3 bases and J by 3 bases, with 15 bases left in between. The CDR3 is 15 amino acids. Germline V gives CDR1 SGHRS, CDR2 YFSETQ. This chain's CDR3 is CASSWLFGGDTEAFF. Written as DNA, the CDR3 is TGCGCCAGCAGCTGGCTATTTGGTGGGGACACTGAAGCTTTCTTT.

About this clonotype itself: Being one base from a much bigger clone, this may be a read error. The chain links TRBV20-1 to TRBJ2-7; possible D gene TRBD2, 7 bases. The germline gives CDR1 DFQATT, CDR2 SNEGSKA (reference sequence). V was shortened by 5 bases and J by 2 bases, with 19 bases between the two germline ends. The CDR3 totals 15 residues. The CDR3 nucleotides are TGCAGTGCTGGGGGCGCGGGACTAAAAACCTACGAGCAGTACTTC. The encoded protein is CSAGGAGLKTYEQYF.

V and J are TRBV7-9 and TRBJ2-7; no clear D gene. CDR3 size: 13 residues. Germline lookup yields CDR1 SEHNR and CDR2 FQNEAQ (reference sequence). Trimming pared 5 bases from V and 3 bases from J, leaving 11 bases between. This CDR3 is CASSGEDHYEQYF. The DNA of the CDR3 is TGTGCCAGCAGCGGTGAGGACCACTACGAGCAGTACTTC.

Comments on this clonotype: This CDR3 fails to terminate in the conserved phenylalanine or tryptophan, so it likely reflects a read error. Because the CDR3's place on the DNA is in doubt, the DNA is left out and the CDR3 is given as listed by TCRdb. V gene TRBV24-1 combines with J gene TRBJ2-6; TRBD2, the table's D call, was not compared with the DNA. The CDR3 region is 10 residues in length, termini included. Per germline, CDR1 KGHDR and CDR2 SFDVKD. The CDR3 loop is CATSGGPRYT.

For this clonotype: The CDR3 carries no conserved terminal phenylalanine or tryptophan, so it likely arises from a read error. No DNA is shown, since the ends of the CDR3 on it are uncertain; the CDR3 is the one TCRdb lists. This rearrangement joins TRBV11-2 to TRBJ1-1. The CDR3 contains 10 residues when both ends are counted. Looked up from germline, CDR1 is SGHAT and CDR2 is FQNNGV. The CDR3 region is CASSLAWTSL.